One sample yielded the 3 T cell receptor beta chains listed below, sequenced in a study of metastatic and nonmetastatic thyroid tumors. TCRdb re-clonotyped the PCR reads via MiXCR. This sample yields 25,000 to 30,000 clones, of which about 15% are seen a single time; 2.5% to 4% belongs to the top ten. Thyroid surgery was preceded by no treatment in any patient. What was sequenced was blood. These receptors were taken from a female donor with papillary thyroid cancer or a benign thyroid nodule (not recorded which). Some clones in this sample may be carry-over from other donors' samples.

This clone was counted at least ten times. The V call is TRBV15, the J call TRBJ2-7, with 8 bases aligning to TRBD2. The CDR3 spans 15 residues. Germline V gene lookup returns CDR1 LNHNV and CDR2 YYDKDF (reference sequence). V lost 4 bases, J lost 1 base, and 6 bases stayed unmatched. The CDR3 sequence: CATSTGLAESYEQYF. DNA of the CDR3: TGTGCCACCAGCACCGGACTAGCTGAGTCCTACGAGCAGTACTTC.

This clone was picked up many times. The chain is built from TRBV18 and TRBJ2-5, with D perhaps matching TRBD1 or TRBD2 (6 bases each). The germline gives CDR1 KGHSH, CDR2 LQKENI. CDR3 length equals 18 residues. V lost 1 base and J 3 bases, leaving 21 bases between the germline ends. Here the CDR3 DNA reads TGTGCCAGCTCACCACGCCCGTCCGGGGGCCTACCCAAAGAGACCCAGTACTTC. It is translated as CASSPRPSGGLPKETQYF.

This clone was observed many times. The V and J genes are TRBV28 and TRBJ2-7; D may be TRBD2 (5 bases). This CDR3 is built from 13 residues. Between the trimmed V and J ends, which lost 6 bases and 3 bases, there was a span of 12 bases. Germline-derived CDR1 and CDR2 are MDHEN and SYDVKM. CDR3 bases: TGTGCCAGCAGGATGGGAAGCGGCTACGAGCAGTACTTC. Protein sequence: CASRMGSGYEQYF.